This T cell receptor beta chain came from a study of human T cells and chemical hapten exposure. Looking at the study overall: Small discrepancies in pooled library volume mainly accounted for the varying TCR yields per sample.

Time point reported: patch test 2, 6 weeks after DPC sensitization. Documented treatment: therapeutic diphenylcyclopropenone sensitization with weekly scalp DPC. The V gene's germline CDR1 is SEHNR and CDR2 FQNEAQ (reference sequence). This CDR3 is built from 12 residues. V shed 5 bases and J shed 4 bases, with 6 bases lying between them. One entry per CDR3 protein, called by TCRdb with MiXCR from the RACE reads. The sample records fewer than 100,000 distinct CDR3 sequences, under 14% being singletons. Sequences were derived from whole blood, sampled in connection with sensitization to the hapten diphenylcyclopropenone (DPC). This clonotype originated in a man between 18 and 29 years old with alopecia areata. Some clones in this sample may be carry-over from other donors' samples. The genes are TRBV7-9 and TRBJ1-5; D gene uncertain. CDR3 protein: CASSRGNQPQHF. The CDR3 region has the DNA TGTGCCAGCAGCCGGGGAAATCAGCCCCAGCATTTT.